One sample yielded the 26 T cell receptor beta chains listed below, sequenced in a study of CD8 T cells in Susac syndrome (dated by TCRdb to the late 2010s). Receptors were amplified or captured by the immunoSEQ multiplex PCR assay. RNA was extracted using the RNeasy kit, and about 0.5 to 1 ug of the RNA was reverse transcribed with random hexamers. In-frame beta chains were kept once TCRdb had trimmed the public reads at Q25 with fastp and called clones with MiXCR. A single entry per CDR3 protein holds the most common genes and DNA from its merged rows. The sample yields roughly 120,000 distinct CDR3 sequences; 90% to 95% were counted once. Under 0.095% of the sample rests with the top ten. The source material was CD4+ T cells from PBMCs. The source of these receptors is a human donor with multiple sclerosis.

The J gene is TRBJ1-2, the V gene TRBV7-9; D is perhaps TRBD1 (6 bases). Trimming shortened V by 3 bases and J by 8 bases, and 19 bases separated the two germline ends. Germline lookup yields CDR1 SEHNR and CDR2 FQNEAQ (reference sequence). There are 15 residues in the CDR3. CDR3 sequence: CASSFQTDNRAGYTF. The CDR3 nucleotides read TGTGCCAGCAGCTTCCAGACCGACAACAGGGCCGGCTACACCTTC.

J is TRBJ2-5 and V is TRBV19; D gene uncertain. This CDR3 has 11 amino acids. Germline V CDR1 and CDR2: LNHDA, SQIVND (reference sequence). V shed 3 bases and J shed 8 bases, with 7 bases lying between them. The CDR3 is CASSMGITQYF. The CDR3 nucleotides read TGTGCCAGTAGTATGGGGATCACCCAGTACTTC.

This chain connects TRBV4-1 to TRBJ1-5; no firm D call. This CDR3 has 14 residues. The V and J ends lost 3 bases and 5 bases respectively, with 11 bases between them. Germline values: CDR1 MGHRA, CDR2 YSYEKL. CDR3 DNA: TGCGCCAGCAGCCAGGGGATAGTGGATCAGCCCCAGCATTTT. This translates into CASSQGIVDQPQHF.

V usage is TRBV20-1 and J usage is TRBJ2-6, with D uncertain. The germline V gene has CDR1 DFQATT and CDR2 SNEGSKA (reference sequence). The CDR3 has 14 residues. The V and J ends lost 3 bases and 2 bases respectively, with 8 bases between them. CDR3 coding DNA: TGCAGTGCTAGGGCCTCCGCTGGGGCCAACGTCCTGACTTTC. Amino acids: CSARASAGANVLTF.

This clonotype was observed a single time. The chain joins TRBV30 to TRBJ1-5; tentatively, D is TRBD1 (5 bases). Germline V gene sequence: CDR1 GTSNPN, CDR2 SVGIG (reference sequence). V lost 1 base to trimming and J lost 0 bases, with 13 bases between them. The CDR3 runs to 16 residues. The CDR3 nucleotides are TGTGCCTGGAGTGCAGGGTCAGCATATAGCAATCAGCCCCAGCATTTT. Translating gives CAWSAGSAYSNQPQHF. The variable domain in full, with the rest retrieved from reference TRBV30 and TRBJ1-5, is SQTIHQWPATLVQPVGSPLSLECTVEGTSNPNLYWYRQAAGRGLQLLFYSVGIGQISSEVPQNLSASRPQDRQFILSSKKLLLSDSGFYLCAWSAGSAYSNQPQHFGDGTRLSIL.

The chain is built from TRBV20-1 and TRBJ2-5; no definite D call. The V end was cut by 3 bases, the J end by 1 base, with 6 bases between. Germline CDR1 DFQATT, CDR2 SNEGSKA (reference sequence). The CDR3 sequence is 12 residues long. The CDR3 nucleotides read TGCAGTGCTAGTTCGGGCCAAGAGACCCAGTACTTC. Amino acids: CSASSGQETQYF.

This clonotype has more than one count but fewer than ten. CDR3 in DNA: TGTGCCAGCAGTGGCCAATCTGCAGGGGGAGCTTTCTTT. Amino acids: CASSGQSAGGAFF. The chain uses TRBV25-1 and TRBJ1-1, with 7 bases lining up with TRBD1. Germline-derived CDR1 and CDR2 are MGHDK and SYGVNS. This CDR3 contains 13 residues. With 4 bases clipped from V and 10 bases from J, the junction kept 9 bases outside the gene matches.

The J gene is TRBJ2-1, the V gene TRBV20-1; TRBD1 agrees at 8 bases. This CDR3 has 15 residues. The germline V gene encodes CDR1 DFQATT and CDR2 SNEGSKA (reference sequence). V lost 3 bases and J lost 3; bases outside the gene matches: 7. The CDR3 sequence: CSASRTGRNYNEQFF. For the CDR3, the DNA is TGCAGTGCTAGCCGGACAGGGAGGAACTACAATGAGCAGTTCTTC.

This chain uses TRBV6-5 with TRBJ2-2; D is unclear. With 0 bases removed from V and 4 bases from J, the gap between germline ends came to 12 bases. The CDR3 runs 16 residues. Per germline, CDR1 MNHEY and CDR2 SVGAGI. The CDR3 sequence: CASSYSYEAGTGELFF. The CDR3 DNA follows: TGTGCCAGCAGTTACTCTTACGAGGCTGGCACCGGGGAGCTGTTTTTT.

J is TRBJ2-1 and V is TRBV4-3; possibly TRBD2 for D (5 bases). Between the trimmed V and J ends, which lost 0 bases and 2 bases, there was a span of 17 bases. The germline V gene encodes CDR1 LGHNA and CDR2 YSLEER. The CDR3 contains 18 residues. The CDR3: CASSQDAGQIRPYNEQFF. In nucleotides, the CDR3 is TGCGCCAGCAGCCAAGATGCGGGTCAAATCCGCCCCTACAATGAGCAGTTCTTC.

This clonotype was recorded only once. The CDR3 DNA reads as TGTGCCAGTAGTATCGACAGGGGAGATGGCTACACCTTC. Translating it yields CASSIDRGDGYTF. The chain employs TRBV19 and TRBJ1-2; TRBD1 agrees at 8 bases. Trimming took 3 bases from V and 6 from J; bases not matched to a gene: 3. This CDR3 contains 13 residues. CDR1 is LNHDA, CDR2 SQIVND, per germline (reference sequence).

This chain connects TRBV7-3 to TRBJ2-6; 9 nucleotides agree with TRBD1. This CDR3 contains 16 residues. Germline V lookup: CDR1 SGHTA, CDR2 FQGTGA. Unmatched junction bases numbered 2, after V lost 3 bases and J lost 2 bases. The DNA for the CDR3 is TGTGCCAGCAGCTTTACAGGGGGCGCTGGGGCCAACGTCCTGACTTTC. This sequence encodes CASSFTGGAGANVLTF.

The rearrangement joins TRBV12-3 or TRBV12-4 to TRBJ2-2, with 10 bases lining up with TRBD2. This CDR3 is built from 14 residues. The V gene end was trimmed by 5 bases and the J gene end by 6 bases; junction bases not matched to a gene: 3. As DNA, the CDR3 is TGTGCCAGCAGTACCGGGACTAGCGCCGGGGAGCTGTTTTTT. Translating gives CASSTGTSAGELFF.

This chain connects TRBV6-5 to TRBJ2-5, with 10 bases aligning to TRBD1. CDR3 length: 16 amino acids. Germline CDR1 and CDR2: MNHEY and SVGAGI. The J segment lost 2 bases and the V segment lost 4 bases, leaving 7 bases of the junction unmatched. For the CDR3, the DNA is TGTGCCAGCAGTTGGACAGGGGGAGGCCTACAAGAGACCCAGTACTTC. Its protein product is CASSWTGGGLQETQYF.

The chain is built from TRBV12-3 or TRBV12-4 and TRBJ2-2, with 8 bases lining up with TRBD2. CDR3 length: 16 amino acids. After removal of 5 bases from V and 0 bases from J, the junction contained 5 bases not matched to a gene. The DNA for the CDR3 is TGTGCCAGCAGTCTCTATAGCGGGGCGAACACCGGGGAGCTGTTTTTT. It encodes CASSLYSGANTGELFF.

This clonotype was seen a single time. CDR3 sequence (DNA): TGTGCCAGCAGTTCGGTCGGGTTGTACACTGAAGCTTTCTTT. This gives the protein CASSSVGLYTEAFF. This chain joins TRBV12-3 or TRBV12-4 and TRBJ1-1, with D unresolved. The CDR3 runs to 14 residues. Trimming removed 4 bases from V and 3 bases from J, with 12 bases in between.

The chain recombines TRBV19 with TRBJ1-5, with D unclear. Trimming left V 4 bases short and J 4 bases short, with 17 bases between. The CDR3 has 16 residues. The germline V gene encodes CDR1 LNHDA and CDR2 SQIVND (reference sequence). CDR3 bases: TGTGCCAGTAGTACCCCGAGACTCGTTGCAAATCAGCCCCAGCATTTT. It specifies CASSTPRLVANQPQHF.

The chain joins TRBV14 to TRBJ1-1; 7 positions agree with TRBD1. Germline assignment: CDR1 SGHDN and CDR2 FVKESK. The CDR3 is made up of 15 amino acids. J lost 4 bases, V lost 0 bases, and 5 bases had no gene match. The CDR3 DNA is TGTGCCAGCAGCCAAGATTTAGGGGGCGGCACTGAAGCTTTCTTT. It codes for CASSQDLGGGTEAFF.

The chain employs TRBV12-3 or TRBV12-4 and TRBJ1-1, with D tentatively TRBD1 (6 bases). This CDR3 is built from 15 residues. Trimming took 1 base from V and 1 from J, leaving 10 bases between them. DNA of the CDR3: TGTGCCAGCAGTTTAGTCCGGGGGCGGAACACTGAAGCTTTCTTT. Its protein is CASSLVRGRNTEAFF.

The genes are TRBV18 and TRBJ2-2, with 7 bases lining up with TRBD2. This CDR3 has 17 residues. V was pared by 3 bases and J by 2 bases, with 9 bases of the junction left unmatched. Per the germline V gene, CDR1 is KGHSH and CDR2 is LQKENI. The CDR3 DNA follows: TGTGCCAGCTCACCGTCAGCGGGGCGACCTAACACCGGGGAGCTGTTTTTT. It encodes CASSPSAGRPNTGELFF.

The chain combines TRBV6-1 with TRBJ1-1; D gene unclear. The germline V gene encodes CDR1 MNHNS and CDR2 SASEGT. The CDR3 totals 11 residues. Between the trimmed V and J ends, which lost 3 bases and 11 bases, there was a span of 10 bases. This CDR3 is CASSDHEGAFF. The CDR3 region has the DNA TGTGCCAGCAGTGATCACGAAGGGGCTTTCTTT.

V and J are TRBV9 and TRBJ2-1; tentatively, D is TRBD2 (8 bases). CDR1 and CDR2 (germline): SGDLS, YYNGEE. The V gene lost 0 bases and the J gene lost 0 bases, with 22 bases spanning the gap. This CDR3 is built from 20 residues. The CDR3 reads CASSVAGGDSGAFSYNEQFF. CDR3 bases: TGTGCCAGCAGCGTAGCAGGGGGGGATAGCGGGGCCTTCTCCTACAATGAGCAGTTCTTC. The full variable domain, in which reference TRBV9 and TRBJ2-1 provide the parts outside the CDR3, is DSGVTQTPKHLITATGQRVTLRCSPRSGDLSVYWYQQSLDQGLQFLIQYYNGEERAKGNILERFSAQQFPDLHSELNLSSLELGDSALYFCASSVAGGDSGAFSYNEQFFGPGTRLTVL.

The chain carries TRBV27 and TRBJ1-6, with 7 bases identical to TRBD1. Trimming took 7 bases from V and 9 from J; bases not matched to a gene: 9. Per germline, CDR1 MNHEY and CDR2 SMNVEV (reference sequence). The CDR3 runs to 14 residues. CDR3 residues: CASTSGQSSSPLHF. DNA of the CDR3: TGTGCCAGCACCTCGGGACAGTCATCTTCACCCCTCCACTTT.

This chain uses TRBV2 with TRBJ1-1, with 9 bases matching TRBD1. After removal of 8 bases from V and 1 base from J, the junction contained 5 bases not matched to a gene. CDR1 SNHLY and CDR2 FYNNEI come from the germline V gene. The CDR3 has 14 residues. The CDR3 is CASPRGQGNTEAFF. The CDR3 DNA sequence: TGTGCCAGCCCTCGGGGACAGGGGAACACTGAAGCTTTCTTT.

The chain recombines TRBV5-1 with TRBJ2-3; TRBD2 matches at 9 bases. Trimming took 3 bases from V and 1 from J; bases not matched to a gene: 6. This CDR3 has 16 amino acids. The germline V gene encodes CDR1 SGHRS and CDR2 YFSETQ. The CDR3 spells CASSSLLAGGTDTQYF. CDR3 DNA sequence: TGCGCCAGCAGCTCCTTACTAGCGGGCGGCACAGATACGCAGTATTTT.

The chain uses TRBV15 and TRBJ1-5; no firm D call. The CDR3 is 14 residues long. Germline V gene lookup returns CDR1 LNHNV and CDR2 YYDKDF (reference sequence). Trimming shortened V by 7 bases and J by 0 bases, and 10 bases separated the two germline ends. The CDR3 nucleotides read TGTGCCACCACCACGTATTATAGCAATCAGCCCCAGCATTTT. Translating it yields CATTTYYSNQPQHF.